Reported below is one T cell receptor beta chain. What it binds is not known. V lost 0 bases to trimming and J lost 4 bases; unmatched junction nucleotides: 7. Germline V lookup: CDR1 SGHNT, CDR2 YYREEE (reference sequence). CDR3 length equals 18 residues. The record originates from a study of PD-L1 blockade in urothelial cancer. Study in general: Bladder-origin urothelial cancer in males described most of the 29 patients. Analysis of blood occurred 3 weeks (second dose) and 6 weeks after treatment start. Study-wide findings and caveats: Lower than median blood TCR clonality before treatment predicted better survival.

Libraries were prepared by immunoSEQ multiplex PCR; TCRdb keeps only in-frame clonotypes and omits some of them. The table shows roughly 95,000 clones, with over 75% occurring only once. Indicated time point: pretreatment peripheral blood. This receptor was taken from a man aged 55 to 69 with urothelial cancer. This chain links TRBV5-4 with TRBJ2-2, with 12 nucleotides matching TRBD2. The sample consisted of PBMCs, taken around atezolizumab (anti-PD-L1) treatment. CDR3 sequence reads: CASSLGLAGEVSTGELFF. The DNA for the CDR3 is TGTGCCAGCAGCTTGGGACTAGCGGGAGAAGTAAGCACCGGGGAGCTGTTTTTT.